The next 14 T cell receptor beta chains were all read from a single sample in a study of tumor T cells in aggressive B-cell lymphoma. Clones were sequenced by immunoSEQ multiplex PCR, and TCRdb holds only the in-frame ones, with some missing. The table shows roughly 810 clones, with around 65% occurring only once. The material sequenced was tumor tissue. Source of these receptors: an adult with diffuse large B cell lymphoma.

The chain employs TRBV6-5 and TRBJ1-1, with unresolved D. The V end lost 6 bases, the J end lost 4 bases, and 9 bases lay between the germline ends. This CDR3 spans 12 amino acids. Germline V gene sequence: CDR1 MNHEY, CDR2 SVGAGI. The CDR3 here is CASRAGGTEAFF. Written as DNA, the CDR3 is TGTGCCAGCAGGGCCGGAGGCACTGAAGCTTTCTTT.

This clone has only a few counts. V usage is TRBV5-6 and J usage is TRBJ2-6; a possible D gene is TRBD2 (5 bases). CDR3 length equals 17 residues. The ends were cut back, 1 base at V and 0 bases at J, with 11 bases in the middle. Germline V gives CDR1 SGHDT, CDR2 YYEEEE. CDR3 sequence reads: CASSLFWTFSGANVLTF. The CDR3 DNA follows: TGTGCCAGCAGCTTGTTCTGGACTTTCTCTGGGGCCAACGTCCTGACTTTC.

As regards this clone: An end of the junction differs from the germline gene, which may be a read error. The same CDR3 is also encoded by other DNA sequences in this sample. The rearrangement uses TRBV28 and TRBJ2-2; D is unresolved. The CDR3 contains 15 residues. Germline CDR1 reads MDHEN; CDR2 reads SYDVKM. The chain's CDR3 is CASSPTTANTGELFF. The CDR3 DNA follows: TGCGCCAGCAGTCCTACCACGGCGAACACCGGGGAGCTGTTTTTT. Using reference TRBV28 and TRBJ2-2 for the parts outside the CDR3, the full variable domain is DVKVTQSSRYLVKRTGEKVFLECVQDMDHENMFWYRQDPGLGLRLIYFSYDVKMKEKGDIPEGYSVSREKKERFSLILESASTNQTSMYLCASSPTTANTGELFFGEGSRLTVL.

In this sample, this clone turned up a few times. The chain employs TRBV30 and TRBJ1-3, with 7 nucleotides matching TRBD1. V lost 5 bases and J lost 4; bases outside the gene matches: 8. Germline CDR1 and CDR2: GTSNPN and SVGIG (reference sequence). CDR3 size: 14 residues. The CDR3 coding sequence is TGTGCCTGGCACCTCGGGACAGCAGGAAACACCATATATTTT. It translates to CAWHLGTAGNTIYF.

The gene calls are TRBV5-8 and TRBJ2-2, with a weak D call TRBD1 (7 bases). Per the germline V gene, CDR1 is SGHTS and CDR2 is YDEGEE. This CDR3 has 16 amino acids. Between the trimmed V and J ends, which lost 0 bases and 2 bases, there was a span of 11 bases. The CDR3 spells CASSLGQGGNTGELFF. CDR3 DNA sequence: TGTGCCAGCAGCTTGGGACAGGGAGGTAACACCGGGGAGCTGTTTTTT.

This sequence joins TRBV19 and TRBJ2-1; D unclear. Trimming left V 1 base short and J 5 bases short, with 6 bases between. The CDR3 covers 13 residues. CDR1 and CDR2 from the germline V gene are LNHDA and SQIVND (reference sequence). Here the CDR3 DNA reads TGTGCCAGTAGTATAGGTATCGACAATGAGCAGTTCTTC. It translates to CASSIGIDNEQFF. The whole variable domain, filled in from reference TRBV19 and TRBJ2-1, reads DGGITQSPKYLFRKEGQNVTLSCEQNLNHDAMYWYRQDPGQGLRLIYYSQIVNDFQKGDIAEGYSVSREKKESFPLTVTSAQKNPTAFYLCASSIGIDNEQFFGPGTRLTVL.

Worth noting for this clone: Mismatch with germline at one junction end may stem from a read error. This chain connects TRBV7-6 to TRBJ2-6; 7 bases fit TRBD2. CDR1 and CDR2 (germline): SGHVS, FNYEAQ. The CDR3 is 19 residues long. The CDR3 here is CASSHMGGDAYSGANVLTF. The CDR3 nucleotides read TGTGCCAGCAGCCATATGGGGGGGGACGCGTACTCTGGGGCCAACGTTCTGACTTTC.

This chain connects TRBV9 to TRBJ2-5; D might be TRBD1 (6 bases). The J call may be wrong; the DNA end is better matched by TRBJ2-7. Germline V lookup: CDR1 SGDLS, CDR2 YYNGEE. The CDR3 sequence is 13 residues long. The CDR3 loop reads CASSPRGSYEQYF. CDR3 nucleotides: TGTGCCAGCAGCCCCAGGGGATCCTACGAGCAGTACTTC.

This clone has more than one count but fewer than ten. V and J are TRBV5-1 and TRBJ2-7, with 13 nucleotides matching TRBD2. There are 15 residues in the CDR3. V shed 3 bases, J shed 9 bases, and the junction held 9 bases outside the gene matches. Per germline, CDR1 SGHRS and CDR2 YFSETQ. The CDR3 DNA is TGCGCCAGCAGCTCTGAGACTAGCGGGGGGAGCACGCAGTACTTC. Protein: CASSSETSGGSTQYF. The full variable domain, in which reference TRBV5-1 and TRBJ2-7 provide the parts outside the CDR3, is KAGVTQTPRYLIKTRGQQVTLSCSPISGHRSVSWYQQTPGQGLQFLFEYFSETQRNKGNFPGRFSGRQFSNSRSEMNVSTLELGDSALYLCASSSETSGGSTQYFGPGTRLTVT.

The rearrangement joins TRBV4-3 to TRBJ1-2, with 12 bases identical to TRBD1. From germline, CDR1 is LGHNA and CDR2 YSLEER. The CDR3 extends over 16 amino acids. J was trimmed by 2 bases and V by 4 bases; bases with no gene match: 5. CDR3 loop: CASSLGQGAINYGYTF. CDR3 nucleotide sequence: TGCGCCAGCAGCCTGGGACAGGGGGCGATAAACTATGGCTACACCTTC.

The chain employs TRBV7-9 and TRBJ2-1, with D unclear. There are 11 residues in the CDR3. Trimming took off 5 bases at V and 11 bases at J, with 10 bases between the two ends. Germline V CDR1 and CDR2: SEHNR, FQNEAQ (reference sequence). The CDR3 DNA reads as TGTGCCAGCAGCGCGTGGTATAAGCAGTTCTTC. Its protein product is CASSAWYKQFF.

The J gene is TRBJ2-7, the V gene TRBV9, with TRBD1 as a possible D gene (6 bases). This CDR3 contains 14 residues. The germline V gene has CDR1 SGDLS and CDR2 YYNGEE. The V gene lost 2 bases and the J gene lost 0 bases, with 9 bases spanning the gap. CDR3 DNA sequence: TGTGCCAGCAGCGTCAGGGGTTACTCCTACGAGCAGTACTTC. Translation: CASSVRGYSYEQYF.

This rearrangement joins TRBV2 to TRBJ1-6; D gene unclear. This CDR3 region has 11 residues. CDR1 and CDR2 (germline): SNHLY, FYNNEI. Trimming took 4 bases from V and 17 from J, leaving 12 bases between them. The CDR3 protein is CASSGSLVVHF. CDR3 nucleotide sequence: TGTGCCAGCAGTGGCTCCTTGGTAGTCCACTTT.

The chain recombines TRBV30 with TRBJ2-1; D gene uncertain. Trimming shortened V by 5 bases and J by 0 bases, and 8 bases separated the two germline ends. The germline V gene encodes CDR1 GTSNPN and CDR2 SVGIG (reference sequence). The CDR3 loop spans 13 amino acids. Here the CDR3 reads CAWSSYSYNEQFF. Here the CDR3 DNA reads TGTGCCTGGTCTTCGTACTCCTACAATGAGCAGTTCTTC.